This T cell receptor (beta chain) was documented in a study of shared clonotypes between healthy human individuals. TCRdb's copy holds only in-frame clones and misses some; the assay was immunoSEQ multiplex PCR. This repertoire shows about 1.5 million clones, nearly 99% found once; its top ten account for about 0.4%. This sequence originates from a man aged 30 to 39 in good health. Sequencing was performed on naive CD4+ T cells sorted from blood. Subset specified: CD45RA+ positively selected.

As DNA, the CDR3 is TGTGCCGGAAACACTGGGGCCAACGTCCTGACTTTC. The encoded protein is CAGNTGANVLTF. The chain has TRBV2 and TRBJ2-6; D is undetermined. CDR3 length: 12 residues. V lost 11 bases, J lost 2 bases, and 7 bases lay in between. CDR1 is SNHLY and CDR2 is FYNNEI in the germline V gene.